The present entry profiles one T cell receptor beta chain with its context. TCRdb itself ran the 5' RACE reads through MiXCR, one entry per CDR3 protein. The table includes roughly 290,000 distinct CDR3 sequences, approximately 8.5% detected once. The CDR3 contains 14 residues. V was pared by 4 bases and J by 6 bases, with 16 bases between. CDR1 and CDR2 (germline): PRHDT, FYEKMQ (reference sequence). The sample is drawn from a study of identical twins. This sample also belongs to another study, concerning yellow fever vaccine responses in identical twins.

The sequence was collected from a young woman in good health. Material for sequencing was memory (CD45RO+) T cells sorted from blood. J is TRBJ2-7 and V is TRBV13; a weak D match, TRBD2 (5 bases). The CDR3 here is CASSSRALNFEQYF. DNA of the CDR3: TGTGCCAGCAGCTCGAGGGCTTTGAACTTCGAGCAGTACTTC.